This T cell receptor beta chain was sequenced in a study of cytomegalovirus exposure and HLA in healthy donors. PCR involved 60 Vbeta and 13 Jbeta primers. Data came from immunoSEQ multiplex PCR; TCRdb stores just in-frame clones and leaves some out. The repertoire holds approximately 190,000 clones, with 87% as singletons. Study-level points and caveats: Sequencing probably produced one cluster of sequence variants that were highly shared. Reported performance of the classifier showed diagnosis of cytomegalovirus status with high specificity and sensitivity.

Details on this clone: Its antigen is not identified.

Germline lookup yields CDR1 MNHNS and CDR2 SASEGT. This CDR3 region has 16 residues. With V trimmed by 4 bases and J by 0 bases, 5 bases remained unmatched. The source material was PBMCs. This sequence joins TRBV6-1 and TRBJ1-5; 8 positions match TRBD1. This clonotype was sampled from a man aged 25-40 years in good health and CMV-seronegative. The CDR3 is CASSVRTGNSNQPQHF. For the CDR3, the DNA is TGTGCCAGCAGTGTTAGGACAGGGAATAGCAATCAGCCCCAGCATTTT.